A single sample gave rise to the 10 T cell receptor beta chains below, sequenced in a study of naive and memory T cell subsets. An equimolar mix of two oligonucleotides served as the beta constant-region primer for TRBC1 and TRBC2. MiXCR, run by TCRdb on the UMI-ligation and nested PCR reads, gives a single entry per CDR3 protein. The table records roughly 98,000 distinct CDR3 sequences, 7% of them present only once. Sequencing was done on a sample of central memory CD4+ T cells from blood. The receptors were gathered from a human donor in good health.

The chain recombines TRBV6-2 or TRBV6-3 with TRBJ2-7; D ambiguous. Germline loops: CDR1 MNHEY, CDR2 SVGEGT. Trimming pared 6 bases from V and 6 bases from J, leaving 15 bases between. The CDR3 consists of 13 residues. The CDR3 sequence: CASRPSDFGEQYF. CDR3 DNA sequence: TGTGCCAGCAGACCATCAGATTTCGGCGAGCAGTACTTC.

The genes are TRBV20-1 and TRBJ2-5; a weak D match, TRBD2 (6 bases). V was cut by 3 bases and J by 6 bases, with 14 bases left in between. The CDR3 is made up of 13 amino acids. CDR1 and CDR2 (germline): DFQATT, SNEGSKA (reference sequence). CDR3 loop: CSARATGSKTQYF. Here the CDR3 DNA reads TGCAGTGCTAGGGCCACCGGGAGCAAGACCCAGTACTTC.

The chain couples TRBV30 to TRBJ2-1; tentatively, D is TRBD1 or TRBD2 (6 bases each). Per the germline V gene, CDR1 is GTSNPN and CDR2 is SVGIG (reference sequence). The CDR3 extends over 16 amino acids. Trimming took off 1 base at V and 0 bases at J, with 13 bases between the two ends. Written as DNA, the CDR3 is TGTGCCTGGAGTGGGGGGGACACCCCCTCCTACAATGAGCAGTTCTTC. As protein: CAWSGGDTPSYNEQFF.

This clonotype has a count of ten or more. The V call is TRBV11-1, the J call TRBJ2-3, with D uncertain. The ends were cut back, 0 bases at V and 6 bases at J, with 7 bases in the middle. CDR3 size: 13 residues. Germline assignment: CDR1 SGHAT and CDR2 FQDESV (reference sequence). CDR3 coding DNA: TGTGCCAGCAGCTTAGCATGGGGTGATACGCAGTATTTT. Translation gives CASSLAWGDTQYF.

The sample holds many counts of this clonotype. This rearrangement joins TRBV11-2 to TRBJ1-1; D uncertain. There are 13 residues in the CDR3. Looked up from germline, CDR1 is SGHAT and CDR2 is FQNNGV. Trimming left V 1 base short and J 8 bases short, with 11 bases between. CDR3: CASSLGGPVEAFF. For the CDR3, the DNA is TGTGCCAGCAGCTTAGGAGGGCCCGTGGAAGCTTTCTTT.

This clonotype was observed at least ten times. The chain recombines TRBV20-1 with TRBJ1-6, with D perhaps matching TRBD1 (6 bases). V lost 5 bases and J 7 bases, leaving 15 bases between the germline ends. Germline CDR1 is DFQATT and CDR2 is SNEGSKA (reference sequence). The CDR3 loop spans 14 amino acids. In DNA, the CDR3 is TGCAGTGCTGTGAACAGGGAAAGGAATTCACCCCTCCACTTT. Translation: CSAVNRERNSPLHF.

In this sample, this clonotype turned up many times. The chain employs TRBV30 and TRBJ2-7; tentative D call: TRBD1 (5 bases). Germline CDR1 GTSNPN, CDR2 SVGIG (reference sequence). The CDR3 is 11 amino acids. Trimming took 4 bases from V and 5 from J, leaving 9 bases between them. This CDR3 reads CAWTGFNEQYF. CDR3 coding DNA: TGTGCCTGGACAGGGTTTAACGAGCAGTACTTC. The full variable domain, with the rest looked up from reference TRBV30 and TRBJ2-7, is SQTIHQWPATLVQPVGSPLSLECTVEGTSNPNLYWYRQAAGRGLQLLFYSVGIGQISSEVPQNLSASRPQDRQFILSSKKLLLSDSGFYLCAWTGFNEQYFGPGTRLTVT.

The table lists this clonotype with many counts. The rearrangement joins TRBV18 to TRBJ1-1; D is unclear. The germline CDR1 and CDR2 sequences are KGHSH and LQKENI. Trimming pared 5 bases from V and 0 bases from J, leaving 16 bases between. The CDR3 consists of 16 residues. The CDR3 DNA follows: TGTGCCAGCTCATCCTCACTTGGGTCCATGAACACTGAAGCTTTCTTT. It codes for CASSSSLGSMNTEAFF.

This clonotype was counted between two and nine times. The chain joins TRBV5-1 to TRBJ1-6; D is unclear. The V end was cut by 2 bases, the J end by 2 bases, with 14 bases between. CDR1 is SGHRS, CDR2 YFSETQ, per germline. This CDR3 comprises 17 residues. DNA for the CDR3: TGCGCCAGCAGCTTACTCCCAAAACTTGCCTATAATTCACCCCTCCACTTT. This sequence encodes CASSLLPKLAYNSPLHF.

This clonotype has at least ten counts. The rearrangement joins TRBV7-2 to TRBJ1-5, with D possibly matching TRBD1 (5 bases). V shed 1 base and J shed 4 bases, with 8 bases lying between them. The germline CDR1 and CDR2 sequences are SGHTA and FQGNSA. The CDR3 sequence is 14 residues long. CDR3 bases: TGTGCCAGCAGCTTAGGACAGACAAATCAGCCCCAGCATTTT. As protein: CASSLGQTNQPQHF.